Shown below are 18 T cell receptor beta chains from a single sample sequenced in a study of T cell responses to AZD1222 COVID-19 vaccine. The method was immunoSEQ multiplex PCR; TCRdb's version includes in-frame clones alone and lacks a portion of them. Altogether around 110,000 clones are present, almost 90% being singletons, with the ten largest covering about a tenth. Sequencing used peripheral blood, obtained on day 0 of AZD1222 vaccination. The source is an adult in good health.

V and J are TRBV2 and TRBJ2-5; TRBD2 matches at 11 bases. Unmatched junction bases numbered 9, after V lost 6 bases and J lost 6 bases. The CDR3 is 15 amino acids. Germline CDR1 and CDR2: SNHLY and FYNNEI. This chain's CDR3 is CASSDLAGGPQTQYF. Here the CDR3 DNA reads TGTGCCAGCAGCGATTTAGCGGGGGGGCCCCAGACCCAGTACTTC.

The chain links TRBV7-2 to TRBJ1-2; D call uncertain. Germline lookup yields CDR1 SGHTA and CDR2 FQGNSA. The germline V and J ends were trimmed by 1 base and 2 bases, with 5 bases remaining between them. This CDR3 is built from 13 residues. Here the CDR3 DNA reads TGTGCCAGCAGCTTAGGACACAACTATGGCTACACCTTC. This encodes CASSLGHNYGYTF.

The chain carries TRBV7-9 and TRBJ2-3; D could derive from TRBD1 or TRBD2 (5 bases each). Trimming took 0 bases from V and 4 from J, leaving 17 bases between them. The V gene's germline CDR1 is SEHNR and CDR2 FQNEAQ (reference sequence). The CDR3 loop spans 17 amino acids. CDR3 sequence reads: CASSLARTRGSADTQYF. For the CDR3, the DNA is TGTGCCAGCAGCTTAGCCCGCACTAGGGGCTCGGCAGATACGCAGTATTTT.

Comment on this clone: Germline and junction disagree at one end, which may indicate a read error. The V call is TRBV18, the J call TRBJ1-2, with 7 bases aligning to TRBD1. This CDR3 contains 13 residues. The germline V gene encodes CDR1 KGHSH and CDR2 LQKENI. In DNA, the CDR3 is TGTGCCAGCTCCCCACGACAGGGTAATGGCTACACCTTC. It is translated as CASSPRQGNGYTF.

The chain uses TRBV28 and TRBJ2-7, with D perhaps being TRBD1 or TRBD2 (5 bases each). The CDR3 has 15 amino acids. V lost 3 bases and J 0 bases, leaving 12 bases between the germline ends. Per germline, CDR1 MDHEN and CDR2 SYDVKM. CDR3 DNA: TGTGCCAGCAGTTTTGGGGGTGTAAGCTCCTACGAGCAGTACTTC. The encoded protein is CASSFGGVSSYEQYF.

The chain carries TRBV27 and TRBJ1-2; 8 positions match TRBD1. This CDR3 comprises 16 residues. The germline gives CDR1 MNHEY, CDR2 SMNVEV (reference sequence). With V trimmed by 5 bases and J by 5 bases, 13 bases remained unmatched. The CDR3 sequence: CASSPLSDRVWYGYTF. CDR3 DNA sequence: TGTGCCAGCAGTCCGCTGTCGGACAGGGTATGGTATGGCTACACCTTC.

This clone was recorded only once. V gene TRBV7-9 combines with J gene TRBJ2-7, with 10 bases identical to TRBD1. CDR1 and CDR2 from the germline V gene are SEHNR and FQNEAQ (reference sequence). The V and J ends lost 7 bases and 2 bases, in that order; junction bases with no gene match: 5. The CDR3 runs 14 residues. CDR3 in amino acids: CASNNDRGPYEQYF. DNA for the CDR3: TGTGCCAGCAATAACGACAGGGGGCCCTACGAGCAGTACTTC.

This sequence joins TRBV6-5 and TRBJ1-2; the D is unclear. Trimming cost V 0 bases and J 3 bases, with 11 bases left between them. The CDR3 has 15 amino acids. Germline V CDR1 and CDR2: MNHEY, SVGAGI. The CDR3 coding sequence is TGTGCCAGCAGTTACTCGACGGGCGGGGACTATGGCTACACCTTC. Protein product: CASSYSTGGDYGYTF.

The gene calls are TRBV19 and TRBJ1-4; a possible D gene is TRBD1 (6 bases). V lost 7 bases and J 7 bases, leaving 16 bases between the germline ends. The CDR3 contains 14 residues. Germline CDR1 LNHDA, CDR2 SQIVND (reference sequence). The CDR3 loop reads CASTEGGFLEKLFF. DNA for the CDR3: TGTGCCAGTACCGAAGGGGGGTTCCTTGAAAAACTGTTTTTT.

The chain couples TRBV7-2 to TRBJ2-7; D unresolved. Trimming left V 1 base short and J 7 bases short, with 11 bases between. CDR3 length: 13 amino acids. Germline-derived CDR1 and CDR2 are SGHTA and FQGNSA. This CDR3 reads CASSLEVRWEQYF. For the CDR3, the DNA is TGTGCCAGCAGCTTAGAAGTCAGGTGGGAGCAGTACTTC. The variable domain in full, completed from reference TRBV7-2 and TRBJ2-7, reads GAGVSQSPSNKVTEKGKDVELRCDPISGHTALYWYRQSLGQGLEFLIYFQGNSAPDKSGLPSDRFSAERTGGSVSTLTIQRTQQEDSAVYLCASSLEVRWEQYFGPGTRLTVT.

The V gene is TRBV18, the J gene TRBJ2-6, with 7 bases that match TRBD1. This CDR3 spans 15 amino acids. Per germline, CDR1 KGHSH and CDR2 LQKENI. J lost 2 bases, V lost 5 bases, and 3 bases had no gene match. The CDR3 DNA reads as TGTGCCAGCTCAAAAACAGGGGCTGGGGCCAACGTCCTGACTTTC. Translated: CASSKTGAGANVLTF.

The rearrangement uses TRBV2 and TRBJ1-1; TRBD1 might be the D (5 bases). The V gene lost 4 bases and the J gene lost 3 bases, with 12 bases spanning the gap. This CDR3 region has 14 residues. The germline V gene encodes CDR1 SNHLY and CDR2 FYNNEI. The CDR3 DNA follows: TGTGCCAGCAGTGTTCAGGGCAGGGACACTGAAGCTTTCTTT. Translation gives CASSVQGRDTEAFF.

The chain links TRBV7-9 to TRBJ1-1, with 7 bases lining up with TRBD1. This CDR3 has 14 amino acids. The trim removed 3 bases at V and 4 bases at J, leaving 5 bases unmatched. The germline gives CDR1 SEHNR, CDR2 FQNEAQ (reference sequence). CDR3 region: CASSFQQGTTEAFF. In DNA form, the CDR3 reads TGTGCCAGCAGCTTTCAACAGGGGACCACTGAAGCTTTCTTT.

About this clone: Its ends do not fully match the called genes, so a read error is possible. The chain joins TRBV7-9 to TRBJ1-6, with 9 bases fitting TRBD1. Per germline, CDR1 SEHNR and CDR2 FQNEAQ (reference sequence). This CDR3 contains 12 residues. CDR3 coding DNA: TGTGCCAGCAGCTCCGACAGGGGGTATGTCTACTTT. As protein: CASSSDRGYVYF.

The gene calls are TRBV12-3 or TRBV12-4 and TRBJ1-4, with D hard to call. The CDR3 is 13 amino acids. Trimming pared 6 bases from V and 5 bases from J, leaving 10 bases between. DNA of the CDR3: TGTGCCAGCAGCCCATGGGGAAATGAAAAACTGTTTTTT. This sequence encodes CASSPWGNEKLFF.

The CDR3 loop is CASSEGEGPFNEKLFF. CDR3 bases: TGTGCCAGCAGTGAAGGGGAAGGGCCGTTTAATGAAAAACTGTTTTTT. The chain uses TRBV2 and TRBJ1-4; no clear D gene. V lost 1 base and J 4 bases, leaving 13 bases between the germline ends. Germline values: CDR1 SNHLY, CDR2 FYNNEI. This CDR3 contains 16 residues.

The J gene is TRBJ2-7, the V gene TRBV6-5; a weak D match, TRBD1 (6 bases). Trimming took off 2 bases at V and 4 bases at J, with 9 bases between the two ends. The CDR3 is 13 residues long. Germline V lookup: CDR1 MNHEY, CDR2 SVGAGI. The CDR3 bases are TGTGCCAGCAGTTACGACAGGCAATACGAGCAGTACTTC. It codes for CASSYDRQYEQYF.

This chain uses TRBV7-2 with TRBJ1-1, with D perhaps matching TRBD1 (6 bases). There are 15 residues in the CDR3. V was clipped by 1 base and J by 0 bases, with 9 bases between them. Germline CDR1 SGHTA, CDR2 FQGNSA. The CDR3 DNA reads as TGTGCCAGCAGCTTAGGGGCAGGGGTGAACACTGAAGCTTTCTTT. Translating gives CASSLGAGVNTEAFF.